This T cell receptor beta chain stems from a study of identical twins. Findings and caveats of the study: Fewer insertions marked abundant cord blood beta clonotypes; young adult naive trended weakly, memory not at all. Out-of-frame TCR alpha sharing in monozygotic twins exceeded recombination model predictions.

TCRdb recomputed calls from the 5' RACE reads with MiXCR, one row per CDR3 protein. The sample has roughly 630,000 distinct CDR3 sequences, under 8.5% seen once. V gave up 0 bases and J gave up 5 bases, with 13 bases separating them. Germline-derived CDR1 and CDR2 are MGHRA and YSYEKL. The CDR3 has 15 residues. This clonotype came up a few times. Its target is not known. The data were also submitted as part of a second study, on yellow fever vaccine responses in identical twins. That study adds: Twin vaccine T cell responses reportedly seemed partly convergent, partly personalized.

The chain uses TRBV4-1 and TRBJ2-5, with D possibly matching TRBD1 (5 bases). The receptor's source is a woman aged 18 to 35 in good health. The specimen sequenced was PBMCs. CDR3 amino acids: CASSQDRTILETQYF. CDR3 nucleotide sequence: TGCGCCAGCAGCCAAGATCGGACAATATTGGAGACCCAGTACTTC.